The TCR beta chain described here comes from a study of blood T cells in healthy people across ages. Alongside a J-beta primer mix, a sample-barcoded 5' primer served in a second PCR lasting about 7 to 11 cycles. TCRdb itself ran the 5' RACE reads through MiXCR, one entry per CDR3 protein. The sample shows 750,000 to 850,000 distinct CDR3 sequences, 20% to 25% of them seen only once. This clonotype showed up just a few times. There were healthy Caucasian individuals from Russia, aged about 6 to 95, serving as donors. Extraction yielded at least 6 micrograms of total RNA per sample. This sample also appeared in a second study, on T cells of mothers and their children.

The clonotype comes from a boy younger than 18 in good health. Sequencing was carried out using blood.

CDR3 loop: CASSAKEQPQHF. The CDR3 DNA reads TGTGCCAGCAGCGCGAAGGAGCAGCCCCAGCATTTT. The rearrangement links TRBV28 to TRBJ1-5; D not resolved. The V and J ends lost 6 bases and 7 bases respectively, with 10 bases between them. The CDR3 spans 12 residues. CDR1 MDHEN and CDR2 SYDVKM come from the germline V gene. The variable domain in full, with the rest retrieved from reference TRBV28 and TRBJ1-5, is DVKVTQSSRYLVKRTGEKVFLECVQDMDHENMFWYRQDPGLGLRLIYFSYDVKMKEKGDIPEGYSVSREKKERFSLILESASTNQTSMYLCASSAKEQPQHFGDGTRLSIL.